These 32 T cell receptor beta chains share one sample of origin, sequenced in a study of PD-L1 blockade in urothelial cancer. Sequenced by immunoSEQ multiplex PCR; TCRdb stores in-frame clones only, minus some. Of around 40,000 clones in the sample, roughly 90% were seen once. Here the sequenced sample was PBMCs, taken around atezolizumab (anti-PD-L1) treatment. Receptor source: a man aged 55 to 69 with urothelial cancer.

The CDR3 protein is CASSSGQGAGNEQFF. The CDR3 DNA follows: TGCGCCAGCAGCTCGGGACAGGGGGCCGGGAATGAGCAGTTCTTC. The rearrangement joins TRBV5-1 to TRBJ2-1, with 12 nucleotides matching TRBD1. V lost 3 bases, J lost 7 bases, and 5 bases stayed unmatched. Per germline, CDR1 SGHRS and CDR2 YFSETQ. CDR3 length: 15 amino acids.

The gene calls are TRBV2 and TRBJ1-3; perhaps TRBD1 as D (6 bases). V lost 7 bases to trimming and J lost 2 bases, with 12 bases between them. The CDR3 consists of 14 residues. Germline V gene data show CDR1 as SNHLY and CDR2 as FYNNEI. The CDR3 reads CASKGDGPGNTIYF. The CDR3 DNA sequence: TGTGCCAGCAAGGGGGACGGGCCTGGAAACACCATATATTTT.

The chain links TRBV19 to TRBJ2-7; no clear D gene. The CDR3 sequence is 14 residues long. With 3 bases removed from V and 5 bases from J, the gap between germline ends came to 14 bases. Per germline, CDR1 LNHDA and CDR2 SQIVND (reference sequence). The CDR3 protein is CASSMETAVHEQYF. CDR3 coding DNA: TGTGCCAGTAGTATGGAGACGGCGGTCCACGAGCAGTACTTC.

The DNA of the CDR3 is TGTGCCAGCAGCCCCCCCCCGAGGAATTCACCCCTCCACTTT. As protein: CASSPPPRNSPLHF. V usage is TRBV5-6 and J usage is TRBJ1-6; D gene ambiguous. Germline V gives CDR1 SGHDT, CDR2 YYEEEE. V shed 4 bases and J shed 7 bases, with 12 bases lying between them. This CDR3 has 14 amino acids.

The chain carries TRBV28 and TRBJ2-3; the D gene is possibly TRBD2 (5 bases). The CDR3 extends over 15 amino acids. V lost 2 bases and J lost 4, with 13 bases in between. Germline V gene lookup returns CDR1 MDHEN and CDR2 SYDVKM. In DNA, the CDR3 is TGTGCCAGCAGTTTAGCGGGTGATTATTCAGATACGCAGTATTTT. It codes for CASSLAGDYSDTQYF. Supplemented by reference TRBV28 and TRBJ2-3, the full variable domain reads DVKVTQSSRYLVKRTGEKVFLECVQDMDHENMFWYRQDPGLGLRLIYFSYDVKMKEKGDIPEGYSVSREKKERFSLILESASTNQTSMYLCASSLAGDYSDTQYFGPGTRLTVL.

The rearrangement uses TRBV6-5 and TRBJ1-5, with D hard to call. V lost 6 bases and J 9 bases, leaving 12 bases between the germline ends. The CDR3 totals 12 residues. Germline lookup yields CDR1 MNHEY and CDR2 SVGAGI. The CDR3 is CASRRIGGPQHF. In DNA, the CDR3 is TGTGCCAGCAGACGAATCGGAGGGCCCCAGCATTTT.

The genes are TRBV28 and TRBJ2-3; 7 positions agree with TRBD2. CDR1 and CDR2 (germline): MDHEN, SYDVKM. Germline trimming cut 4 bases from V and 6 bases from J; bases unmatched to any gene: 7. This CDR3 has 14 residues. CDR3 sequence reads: CASSSGGREDTQYF. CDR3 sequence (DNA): TGTGCCAGCAGTTCCGGAGGGCGGGAGGATACGCAGTATTTT.

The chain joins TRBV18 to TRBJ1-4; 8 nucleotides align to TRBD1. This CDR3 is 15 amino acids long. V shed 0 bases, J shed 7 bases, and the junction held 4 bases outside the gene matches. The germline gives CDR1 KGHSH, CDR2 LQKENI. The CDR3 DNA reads TGTGCCAGCTCACCACCGGGGACAGGAGGTGAAAAACTGTTTTTT. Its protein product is CASSPPGTGGEKLFF.

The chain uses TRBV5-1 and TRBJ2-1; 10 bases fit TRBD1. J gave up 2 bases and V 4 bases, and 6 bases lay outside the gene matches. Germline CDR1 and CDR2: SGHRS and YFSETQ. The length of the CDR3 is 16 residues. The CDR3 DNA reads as TGCGCCAGCAGCCCTAAGACAGGGGGCACCTACAATGAGCAGTTCTTC. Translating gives CASSPKTGGTYNEQFF.

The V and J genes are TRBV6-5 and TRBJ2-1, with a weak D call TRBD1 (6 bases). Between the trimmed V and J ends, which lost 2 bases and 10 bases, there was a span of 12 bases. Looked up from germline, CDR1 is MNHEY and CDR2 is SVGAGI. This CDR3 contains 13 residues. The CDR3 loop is CASSYGLGGEQFF. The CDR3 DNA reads TGTGCCAGCAGTTACGGGCTAGGGGGAGAGCAGTTCTTC.

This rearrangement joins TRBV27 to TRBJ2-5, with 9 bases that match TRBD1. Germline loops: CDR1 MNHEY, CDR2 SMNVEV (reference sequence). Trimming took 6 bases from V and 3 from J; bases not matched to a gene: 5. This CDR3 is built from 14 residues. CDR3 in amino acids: CASRLQGAEETQYF. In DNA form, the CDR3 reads TGTGCCAGCAGACTACAGGGGGCCGAAGAGACCCAGTACTTC.

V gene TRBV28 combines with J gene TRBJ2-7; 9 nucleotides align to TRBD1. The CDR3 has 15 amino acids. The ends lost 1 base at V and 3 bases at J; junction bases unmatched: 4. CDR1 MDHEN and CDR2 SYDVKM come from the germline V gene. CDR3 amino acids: CASSLSGQGLYEQYF. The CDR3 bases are TGTGCCAGCAGTTTATCGGGACAGGGCCTCTACGAGCAGTACTTC. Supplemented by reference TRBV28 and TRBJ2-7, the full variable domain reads DVKVTQSSRYLVKRTGEKVFLECVQDMDHENMFWYRQDPGLGLRLIYFSYDVKMKEKGDIPEGYSVSREKKERFSLILESASTNQTSMYLCASSLSGQGLYEQYFGPGTRLTVT.

In nucleotides, the CDR3 is TGTGCCAGCAGCGTAACGGGGTTGGGGACATCCCAAGAGACCCAGTACTTC. Amino acids: CASSVTGLGTSQETQYF. J is TRBJ2-5 and V is TRBV9; D possibly corresponds to TRBD1 (6 bases). Trimming removed 1 base at V and 1 base at J, with 17 bases between. The length of the CDR3 is 17 residues. Germline V gene sequence: CDR1 SGDLS, CDR2 YYNGEE.

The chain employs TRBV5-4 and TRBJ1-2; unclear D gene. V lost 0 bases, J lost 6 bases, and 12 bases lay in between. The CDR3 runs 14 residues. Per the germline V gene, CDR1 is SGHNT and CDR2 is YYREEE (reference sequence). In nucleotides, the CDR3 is TGTGCCAGCAGCTTGGCCGGCGGACTAAATGGCTACACCTTC. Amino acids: CASSLAGGLNGYTF.

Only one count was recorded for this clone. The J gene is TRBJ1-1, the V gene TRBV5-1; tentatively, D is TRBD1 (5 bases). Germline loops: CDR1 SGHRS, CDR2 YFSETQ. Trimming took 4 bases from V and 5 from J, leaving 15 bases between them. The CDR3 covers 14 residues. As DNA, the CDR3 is TGCGCCAGCAGCGACGGACGGGGGGGTACTGAAGCTTTCTTT. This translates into CASSDGRGGTEAFF.

CDR3 sequence: CASSSTSASTDTQYF. CDR3 nucleotides: TGTGCCAGCAGCTCCACTAGCGCCTCCACAGATACGCAGTATTTT. The gene calls are TRBV9 and TRBJ2-3; 7 bases are shared with TRBD2. This CDR3 has 15 residues. J gave up 2 bases and V 4 bases, and 7 bases lay outside the gene matches. CDR1 SGDLS and CDR2 YYNGEE come from the germline V gene. Full variable domain (remainder filled in from reference TRBV9 and TRBJ2-3): DSGVTQTPKHLITATGQRVTLRCSPRSGDLSVYWYQQSLDQGLQFLIQYYNGEERAKGNILERFSAQQFPDLHSELNLSSLELGDSALYFCASSSTSASTDTQYFGPGTRLTVL.

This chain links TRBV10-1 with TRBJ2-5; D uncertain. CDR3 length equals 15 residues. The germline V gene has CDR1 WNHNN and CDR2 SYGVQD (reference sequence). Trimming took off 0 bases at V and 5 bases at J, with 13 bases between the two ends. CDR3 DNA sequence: TGCGCCAGCAGTGAGTCGAAGTGTCGTCGGGAGACCCAGTACTTC. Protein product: CASSESKCRRETQYF.

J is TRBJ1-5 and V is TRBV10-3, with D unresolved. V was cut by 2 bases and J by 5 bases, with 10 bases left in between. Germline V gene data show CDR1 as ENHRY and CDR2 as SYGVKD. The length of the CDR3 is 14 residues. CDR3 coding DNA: TGTGCCATCAGTGAGGCGCAGGATGATCAGCCCCAGCATTTT. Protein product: CAISEAQDDQPQHF.

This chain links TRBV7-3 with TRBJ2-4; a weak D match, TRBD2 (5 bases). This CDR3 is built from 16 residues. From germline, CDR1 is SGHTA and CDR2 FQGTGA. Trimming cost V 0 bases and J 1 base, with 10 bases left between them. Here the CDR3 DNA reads TGTGCCAGCAGCTTAACCCCAGCGGTGGCCAAAAACATTCAGTACTTC. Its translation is CASSLTPAVAKNIQYF.

Here the CDR3 reads CASSSYRGLVTDTQYF. CDR3 DNA: TGTGCCAGCAGCTCCTACAGGGGGTTAGTTACAGATACGCAGTATTTT. J is TRBJ2-3 and V is TRBV5-4; 8 bases are shared with TRBD1. Germline assignment: CDR1 SGHNT and CDR2 YYREEE (reference sequence). The CDR3 is 16 amino acids. Trimming cost V 3 bases and J 3 bases; bases outside gene matches: 9.

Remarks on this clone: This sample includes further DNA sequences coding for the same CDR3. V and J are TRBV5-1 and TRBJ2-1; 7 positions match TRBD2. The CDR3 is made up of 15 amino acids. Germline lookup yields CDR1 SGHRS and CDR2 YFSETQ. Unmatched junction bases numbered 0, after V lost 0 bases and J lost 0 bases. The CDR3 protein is CASSLVAGSYNEQFF. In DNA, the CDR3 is TGCGCCAGCAGCTTGGTAGCGGGCTCCTACAATGAGCAGTTCTTC.

The CDR3 loop reads CASSLEFNSGNPGELFF. CDR3 sequence (DNA): TGTGCCAGCAGCTTAGAATTTAACAGCGGGAATCCCGGGGAGCTGTTTTTT. The chain joins TRBV7-8 to TRBJ2-2; 7 bases match TRBD2. Germline V gene data show CDR1 as SGHVS and CDR2 as FQNEAQ. This CDR3 contains 17 residues. V shed 1 base and J 6 bases; nucleotides not matched to a gene: 11.

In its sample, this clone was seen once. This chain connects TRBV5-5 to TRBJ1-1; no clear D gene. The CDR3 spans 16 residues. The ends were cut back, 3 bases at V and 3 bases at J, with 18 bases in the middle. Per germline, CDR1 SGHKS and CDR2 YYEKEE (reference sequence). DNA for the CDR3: TGTGCCAGCAGCTCCCCCATACCGCCAACGGACACTGAAGCTTTCTTT. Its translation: CASSSPIPPTDTEAFF.

The CDR3 loop is CASSDHGGGYNEQFF. For the CDR3, the DNA is TGTGCCAGCAGTGATCACGGCGGGGGCTACAATGAGCAGTTCTTC. The chain recombines TRBV6-1 with TRBJ2-1; 7 bases match TRBD2. This CDR3 comprises 15 residues. V shed 3 bases and J 3 bases; nucleotides not matched to a gene: 5. Germline lookup yields CDR1 MNHNS and CDR2 SASEGT.

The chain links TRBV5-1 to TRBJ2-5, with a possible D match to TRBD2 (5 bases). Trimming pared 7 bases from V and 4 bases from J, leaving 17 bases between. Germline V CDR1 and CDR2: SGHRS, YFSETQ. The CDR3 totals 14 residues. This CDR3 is CASAETTPRETQYF. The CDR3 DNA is TGCGCCAGCGCCGAGACTACCCCCCGAGAGACCCAGTACTTC.

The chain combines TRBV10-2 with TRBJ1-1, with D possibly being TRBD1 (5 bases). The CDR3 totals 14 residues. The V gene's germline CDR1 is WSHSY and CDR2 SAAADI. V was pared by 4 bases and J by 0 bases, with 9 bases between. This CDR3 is CASSVDRLNTEAFF. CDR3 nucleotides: TGCGCCAGCAGTGTTGACAGACTGAACACTGAAGCTTTCTTT.

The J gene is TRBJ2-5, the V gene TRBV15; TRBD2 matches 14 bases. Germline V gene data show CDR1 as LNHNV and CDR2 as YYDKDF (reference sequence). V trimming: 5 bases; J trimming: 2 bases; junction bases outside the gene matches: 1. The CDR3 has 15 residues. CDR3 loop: CATSGTSGRQETQYF. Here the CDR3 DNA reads TGTGCCACCAGCGGGACTAGCGGGAGACAAGAGACCCAGTACTTC.

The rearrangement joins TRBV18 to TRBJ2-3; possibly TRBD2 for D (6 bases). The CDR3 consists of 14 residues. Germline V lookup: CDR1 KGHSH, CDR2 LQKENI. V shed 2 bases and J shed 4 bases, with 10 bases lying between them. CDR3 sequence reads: CASSPGTGPDTQYF. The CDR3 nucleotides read TGTGCCAGCTCACCAGGGACTGGTCCAGATACGCAGTATTTT.

The CDR3 here is CATHPRSELTDTQYF. The CDR3 nucleotides are TGTGCCACCCACCCCCGGTCCGAGCTCACAGATACGCAGTATTTT. The chain couples TRBV19 to TRBJ2-3, with no clear D. The V and J ends lost 10 bases and 2 bases respectively, with 19 bases between them. Germline CDR1 reads LNHDA; CDR2 reads SQIVND (reference sequence). The CDR3 loop spans 15 amino acids.

CDR3 bases: TGTGCCAGCAGTGAATCGGCGGGAGCGGGAATTGAGCAGTTCTTC. Its protein product is CASSESAGAGIEQFF. The chain employs TRBV25-1 and TRBJ2-1, with 7 bases lining up with TRBD2. Germline CDR1 and CDR2: MGHDK and SYGVNS. This CDR3 region has 15 residues. V lost 1 base to trimming and J lost 9 bases; unmatched junction nucleotides: 9.

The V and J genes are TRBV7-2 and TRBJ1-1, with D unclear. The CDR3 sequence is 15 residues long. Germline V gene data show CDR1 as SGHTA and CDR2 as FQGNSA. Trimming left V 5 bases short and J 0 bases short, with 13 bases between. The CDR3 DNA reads TGTGCCAGCAGCGCTAACGGGGTTATGAACACTGAAGCTTTCTTT. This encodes CASSANGVMNTEAFF.

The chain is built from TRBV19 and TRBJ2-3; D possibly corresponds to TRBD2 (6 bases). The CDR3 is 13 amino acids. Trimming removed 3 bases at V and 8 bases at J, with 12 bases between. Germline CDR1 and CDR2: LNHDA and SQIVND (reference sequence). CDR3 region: CASSIRSEGTQYF. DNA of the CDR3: TGTGCCAGTAGTATTAGGTCGGAGGGTACGCAGTATTTT.